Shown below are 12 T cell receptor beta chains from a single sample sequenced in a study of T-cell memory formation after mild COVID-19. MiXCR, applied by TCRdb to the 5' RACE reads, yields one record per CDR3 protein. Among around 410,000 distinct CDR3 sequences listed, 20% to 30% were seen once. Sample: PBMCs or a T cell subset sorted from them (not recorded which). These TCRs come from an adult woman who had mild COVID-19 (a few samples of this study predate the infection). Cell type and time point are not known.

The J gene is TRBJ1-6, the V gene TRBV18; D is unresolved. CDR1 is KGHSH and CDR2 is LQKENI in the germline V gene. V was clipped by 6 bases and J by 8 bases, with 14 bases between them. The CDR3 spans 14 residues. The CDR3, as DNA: TGTGCCAGCTCGCCGGCTTTTGTCGATTCACCCCTCCACTTT. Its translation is CASSPAFVDSPLHF.

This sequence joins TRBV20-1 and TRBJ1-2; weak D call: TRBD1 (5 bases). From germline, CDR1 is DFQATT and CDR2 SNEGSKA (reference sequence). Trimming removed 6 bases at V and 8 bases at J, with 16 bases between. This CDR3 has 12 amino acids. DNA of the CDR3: TGCAGTGCCTCGGACAACGTGTCGGGCTACACCTTC. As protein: CSASDNVSGYTF.

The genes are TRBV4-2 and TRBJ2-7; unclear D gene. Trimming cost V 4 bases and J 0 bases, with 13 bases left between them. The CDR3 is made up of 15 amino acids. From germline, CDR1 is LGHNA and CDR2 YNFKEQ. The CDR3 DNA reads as TGTGCCAGCAGCCGACGGGCTCCCGGCTCCTACGAGCAGTACTTC. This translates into CASSRRAPGSYEQYF.

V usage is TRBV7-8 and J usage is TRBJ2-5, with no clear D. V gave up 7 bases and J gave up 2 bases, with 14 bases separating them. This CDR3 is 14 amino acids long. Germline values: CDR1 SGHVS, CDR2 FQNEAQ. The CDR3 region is CASTLVSTQETQYF. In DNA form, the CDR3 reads TGTGCCAGCACCCTAGTCTCTACTCAAGAGACCCAGTACTTC.

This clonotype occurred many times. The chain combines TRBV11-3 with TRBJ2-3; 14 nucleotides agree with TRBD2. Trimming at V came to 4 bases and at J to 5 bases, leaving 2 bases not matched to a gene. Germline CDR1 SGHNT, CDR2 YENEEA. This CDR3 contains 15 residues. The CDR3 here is CASSSGTSGRDTQYF. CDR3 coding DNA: TGTGCCAGCAGCTCAGGGACTAGCGGGAGAGATACGCAGTATTTT.

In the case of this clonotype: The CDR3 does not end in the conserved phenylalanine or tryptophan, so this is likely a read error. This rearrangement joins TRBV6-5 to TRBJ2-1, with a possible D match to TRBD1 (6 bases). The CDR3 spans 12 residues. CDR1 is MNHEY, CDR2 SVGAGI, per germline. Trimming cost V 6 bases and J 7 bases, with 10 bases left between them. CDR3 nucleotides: TGTGCCAGCAGCCTAGACAGGAATGAGCAGTTCTTA. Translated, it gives CASSLDRNEQFL.

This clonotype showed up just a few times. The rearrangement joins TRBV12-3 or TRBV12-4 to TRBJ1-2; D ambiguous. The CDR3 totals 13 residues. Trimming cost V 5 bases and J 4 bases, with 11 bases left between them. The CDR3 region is CASSIHGAYGYTF. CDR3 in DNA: TGTGCCAGCAGTATTCACGGCGCCTATGGCTACACCTTC.

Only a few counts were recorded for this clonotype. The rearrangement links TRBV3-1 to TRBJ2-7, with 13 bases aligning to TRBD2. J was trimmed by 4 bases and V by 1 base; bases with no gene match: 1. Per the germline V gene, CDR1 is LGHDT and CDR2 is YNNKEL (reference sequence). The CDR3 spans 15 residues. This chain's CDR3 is CASSQGTSGGYEQYF. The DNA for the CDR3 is TGTGCCAGCAGCCAAGGGACTAGCGGGGGTTACGAGCAGTACTTC.

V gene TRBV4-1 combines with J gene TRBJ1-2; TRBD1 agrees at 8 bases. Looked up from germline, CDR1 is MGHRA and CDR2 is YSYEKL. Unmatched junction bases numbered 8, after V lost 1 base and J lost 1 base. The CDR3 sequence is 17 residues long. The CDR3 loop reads CASSQVGTGAHNYGYTF. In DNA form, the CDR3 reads TGCGCCAGCAGCCAAGTTGGGACAGGTGCACATAACTATGGCTACACCTTC.

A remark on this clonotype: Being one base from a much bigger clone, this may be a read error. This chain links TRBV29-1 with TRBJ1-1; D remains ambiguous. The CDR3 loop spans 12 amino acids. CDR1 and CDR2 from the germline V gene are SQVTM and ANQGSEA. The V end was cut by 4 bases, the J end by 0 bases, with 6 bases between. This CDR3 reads CSVARMNTEAFF. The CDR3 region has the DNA TGCAGCGTTGCCAGGATGAACACTGAAGCTTTCTTT.

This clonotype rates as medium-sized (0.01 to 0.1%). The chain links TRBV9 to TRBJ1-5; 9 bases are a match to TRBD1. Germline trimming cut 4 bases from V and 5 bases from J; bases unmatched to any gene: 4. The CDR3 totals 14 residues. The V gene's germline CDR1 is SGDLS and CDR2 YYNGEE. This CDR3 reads CASSPGQGHQPQHF. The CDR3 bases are TGTGCCAGCAGCCCCGGACAGGGGCATCAGCCCCAGCATTTT.

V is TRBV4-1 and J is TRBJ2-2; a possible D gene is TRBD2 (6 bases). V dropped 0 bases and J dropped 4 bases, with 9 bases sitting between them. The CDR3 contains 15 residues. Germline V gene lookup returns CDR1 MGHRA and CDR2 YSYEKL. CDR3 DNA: TGCGCCAGCAGCCAAGATACCGGGGGCACCGGGGAGCTGTTTTTT. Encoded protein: CASSQDTGGTGELFF.